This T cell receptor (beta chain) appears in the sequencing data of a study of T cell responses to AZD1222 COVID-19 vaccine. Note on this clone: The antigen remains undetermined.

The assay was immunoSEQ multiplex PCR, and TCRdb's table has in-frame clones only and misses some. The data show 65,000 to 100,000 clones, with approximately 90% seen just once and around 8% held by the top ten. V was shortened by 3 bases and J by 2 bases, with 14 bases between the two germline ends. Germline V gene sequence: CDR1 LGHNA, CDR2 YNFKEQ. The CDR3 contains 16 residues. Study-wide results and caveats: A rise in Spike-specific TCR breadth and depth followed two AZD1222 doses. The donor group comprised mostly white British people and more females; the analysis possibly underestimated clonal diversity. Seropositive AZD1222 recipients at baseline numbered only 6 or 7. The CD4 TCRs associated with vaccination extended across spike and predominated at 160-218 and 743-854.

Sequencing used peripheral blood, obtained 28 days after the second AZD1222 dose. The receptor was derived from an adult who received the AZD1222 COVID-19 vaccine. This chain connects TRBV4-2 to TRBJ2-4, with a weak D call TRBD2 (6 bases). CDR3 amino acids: CASSHGPSGPKNIQYF. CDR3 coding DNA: TGTGCCAGCAGCCACGGTCCGAGCGGGCCCAAAAACATTCAGTACTTC.